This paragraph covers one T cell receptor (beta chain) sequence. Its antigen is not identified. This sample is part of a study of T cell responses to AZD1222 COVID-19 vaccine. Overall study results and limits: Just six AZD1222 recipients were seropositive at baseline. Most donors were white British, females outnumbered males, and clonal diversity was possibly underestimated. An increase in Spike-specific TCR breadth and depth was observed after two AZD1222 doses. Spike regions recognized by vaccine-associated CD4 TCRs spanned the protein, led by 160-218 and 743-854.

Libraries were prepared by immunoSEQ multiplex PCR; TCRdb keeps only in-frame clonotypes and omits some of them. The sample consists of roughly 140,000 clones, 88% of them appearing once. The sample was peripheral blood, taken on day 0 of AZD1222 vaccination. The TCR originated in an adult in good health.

CDR3 DNA: TGTGCCAGCTCACCAAGGGGGCAAATGGATGGCTACACCTTC. Its translation: CASSPRGQMDGYTF. The chain is built from TRBV18 and TRBJ1-2, with 7 bases aligning to TRBD1. Germline V gives CDR1 KGHSH, CDR2 LQKENI. The V segment lost 2 bases and the J segment 6 bases; nucleotides outside the gene matches: 6. The CDR3 runs 14 residues. The variable domain in full, completed from reference TRBV18 and TRBJ1-2, reads NAGVMQNPRHLVRRRGQEARLRCSPMKGHSHVYWYRQLPEEGLKFMVYLQKENIIDESGMPKERFSAEFPKEGPSILRIQQVVRGDSAAYFCASSPRGQMDGYTFGSGTRLTVV.